The rows below give T cell receptor beta chains drawn from one sample of a study of cytomegalovirus exposure and HLA in healthy donors. The table came from immunoSEQ multiplex PCR; TCRdb's copy has only in-frame clones and leaves some out. Of 200,000 or so clones in the sample, 80% to 85% were seen once. The material sequenced was PBMCs. The receptors come from a woman aged 18-30 years in good health and CMV-seropositive. The CDR3 runs from the conserved cysteine through the conserved F or W. A D gene is named only where the DNA matches it firmly. Clone size is not always given. Where it is, it says once, few, many or a class for expanded clones.

v_call: TRBV6-5
clone_size: .
d_call: TRBD1
j_call: TRBJ2-2
cdr3_nt: TGTGCCAGCACCGAAGACAGGGTGGGCGGGGAGCTGTTTTTT
cdr3_aa: CASTEDRVGGELFF

v_call: TRBV7-2
clone_size: .
d_call: .
j_call: TRBJ1-6
cdr3_nt: TGTGCCAGCAGCTCGGACAGACCTTCACCCCTCCACTTT
cdr3_aa: CASSSDRPSPLHF

v_call: TRBV5-1
clone_size: .
d_call: TRBD2
j_call: TRBJ2-1
cdr3_nt: TGCGCCAGCAGTCGAGGTAGCGGGGCCTACAATGAGCAGTTCTTC
cdr3_aa: CASSRGSGAYNEQFF

v_call: TRBV4-3
clone_size: .
d_call: TRBD1
j_call: TRBJ1-2
cdr3_nt: TGCGCCAGCAGCTCATCAACAGGGGGTGGCTACACCTTC
cdr3_aa: CASSSSTGGGYTF

v_call: TRBV4-3
clone_size: .
d_call: .
j_call: TRBJ1-5
cdr3_nt: TGCGCCAGCAGCCAAGATGTCAGTCAGCCCCAGCATTTT
cdr3_aa: CASSQDVSQPQHF

v_call: TRBV5-1
clone_size: .
d_call: TRBD1
j_call: TRBJ2-2
cdr3_nt: TGCGCCAGCAGCTTGGCCCGAGACAGGGAAATCGCCGGGGAGCTGTTTTTT
cdr3_aa: CASSLARDREIAGELFF

v_call: TRBV28
clone_size: .
d_call: TRBD1
j_call: TRBJ1-6
cdr3_nt: TGTGCCATCGGACAGGGAATTTCACCCCTCCACTTT
cdr3_aa: CAIGQGISPLHF

v_call: TRBV29-1
clone_size: .
d_call: .
j_call: TRBJ2-3
cdr3_nt: TGCAGCGTGTCCAGGGCAACGGAAAACCCAGATACGCAGTATTTT
cdr3_aa: CSVSRATENPDTQYF

v_call: TRBV27
clone_size: .
d_call: .
j_call: TRBJ1-3
cdr3_nt: TGTGCCAGCAGTTTAGACGAGGGAAATACCATATATTTT
cdr3_aa: CASSLDEGNTIYF

v_call: TRBV30
clone_size: .
d_call: TRBD2
j_call: TRBJ2-2
cdr3_nt: TGTGCCTGGAGTGTAGCGGGGGGCCGGACCGGGGAGCTGTTTTTT
cdr3_aa: CAWSVAGGRTGELFF

v_call: TRBV7-3
clone_size: .
d_call: .
j_call: TRBJ1-1
cdr3_nt: TGTGCCAGCAGCCCCCTTGGCGGGGGCACTAAAGCTTTCTTT
cdr3_aa: CASSPLGGGTKAFF

v_call: TRBV5-1
clone_size: .
d_call: TRBD2
j_call: TRBJ2-1
cdr3_nt: TGCGCCAGCAGCCCAGGACTAGCGGGGGTAAATGAGCAGTTCTTC
cdr3_aa: CASSPGLAGVNEQFF

v_call: TRBV30
clone_size: .
d_call: TRBD1
j_call: TRBJ1-1
cdr3_nt: TGTGCCTGGGCAACAGGGGGCACTGAAGCTTTCTTT
cdr3_aa: CAWATGGTEAFF

v_call: TRBV19
clone_size: few
d_call: .
j_call: TRBJ2-2
cdr3_nt: TGTGCCAGTAGTAGCGTCCCCGGGGAGCTGTTTTTT
cdr3_aa: CASSSVPGELFF

v_call: TRBV2
clone_size: .
d_call: TRBD1
j_call: TRBJ1-6
cdr3_nt: TGTGCCAGCACCGCAGGGGGCGGGAGGGGACCCCTCCACTTT
cdr3_aa: CASTAGGGRGPLHF

v_call: TRBV5-4
clone_size: .
d_call: .
j_call: TRBJ1-2
cdr3_nt: TGTGCCAGCAGCTTGGTCGCAGATGGCTACACCTTC
cdr3_aa: CASSLVADGYTF

v_call: TRBV10-1
clone_size: .
d_call: .
j_call: TRBJ2-7
cdr3_nt: TGCGCCAGCAGTGATTGGACGGGGGAGACCTACGAGCAGTACTTC
cdr3_aa: CASSDWTGETYEQYF

v_call: TRBV11-3
clone_size: .
d_call: .
j_call: TRBJ2-1
cdr3_nt: TGTGCCAGCAGCTTCAGGGCATCCTACAATGAGCAGTTCTTC
cdr3_aa: CASSFRASYNEQFF

v_call: TRBV19
clone_size: few
d_call: TRBD1
j_call: TRBJ2-2
cdr3_nt: TGTGCCAGTAGTATAGGACAGGGGGCGGCCGGGGAGCTGTTTTTT
cdr3_aa: CASSIGQGAAGELFF

v_call: TRBV4-3
clone_size: .
d_call: .
j_call: TRBJ1-2
cdr3_nt: TGCGCCAGCAGCCAAGATTTTCAGGGAAGAACTAATGGCTACACCTTC
cdr3_aa: CASSQDFQGRTNGYTF

v_call: TRBV18
clone_size: .
d_call: .
j_call: TRBJ1-3
cdr3_nt: TGTGCCAGCTCACCGGTGGAGGGAATGTTTGGAAACACCATATATTTT
cdr3_aa: CASSPVEGMFGNTIYF

v_call: TRBV19
clone_size: .
d_call: .
j_call: TRBJ2-1
cdr3_nt: TGTGCCAGTAGTATCCGCCGGGGGAGGTGGGAGCAGTTCTTC
cdr3_aa: CASSIRRGRWEQFF

v_call: TRBV10-2
clone_size: once
d_call: TRBD2
j_call: TRBJ2-2
cdr3_nt: TGCGCCAGCAGAAGCGGGACGAACACCGGGGAGCTGTTTTTT
cdr3_aa: CASRSGTNTGELFF

v_call: TRBV28
clone_size: .
d_call: TRBD1
j_call: TRBJ1-6
cdr3_nt: TGTGCCAGCAGTCTAACCGGGACAGGGAATTCACCCCTCCACTTT
cdr3_aa: CASSLTGTGNSPLHF

v_call: TRBV5-1
clone_size: .
d_call: TRBD1
j_call: TRBJ2-5
cdr3_nt: TGCGCCAGCAGGTCCGGGACAGGGCAGCAAGAGACCCAGTACTTC
cdr3_aa: CASRSGTGQQETQYF

v_call: TRBV11-1
clone_size: .
d_call: .
j_call: TRBJ1-3
cdr3_nt: TGTGCCAGCAGCAGGGGCACAGCCGGAAACACCATATATTTT
cdr3_aa: CASSRGTAGNTIYF

v_call: TRBV30
clone_size: .
d_call: .
j_call: TRBJ1-6
cdr3_nt: TGTGCCTGGAGTGTACTCGCTAATTCACCCCTCCACTTT
cdr3_aa: CAWSVLANSPLHF

v_call: TRBV2
clone_size: .
d_call: .
j_call: TRBJ1-2
cdr3_nt: TGTGCCAGCAGTATAGGGGGTGTACATGGCTACACCTTC
cdr3_aa: CASSIGGVHGYTF

v_call: TRBV4-1
clone_size: .
d_call: TRBD2
j_call: TRBJ2-5
cdr3_nt: TGCGCCAGCAGCCAGGTCGGACTAGAAGAGACCCAGTACTTC
cdr3_aa: CASSQVGLEETQYF

v_call: TRBV10-1
clone_size: .
d_call: .
j_call: TRBJ2-1
cdr3_nt: TGCGCCAGCAGTGAGTCGGGGGGGCGCTACAATGAGCAGTTCTTC
cdr3_aa: CASSESGGRYNEQFF

v_call: TRBV7-2
clone_size: .
d_call: .
j_call: TRBJ2-5
cdr3_nt: TGTGCCAGCAGCCAAAGGACGGTAGCGGAGGCCGATGGGACCCAGTACTTC
cdr3_aa: CASSQRTVAEADGTQYF

v_call: TRBV19
clone_size: .
d_call: TRBD1
j_call: TRBJ2-5
cdr3_nt: TGTGCCAGTAGTACCAAGACAGGGACGAAGAGAGAGACCCAGTACTTC
cdr3_aa: CASSTKTGTKRETQYF

v_call: TRBV4-1
clone_size: .
d_call: TRBD2
j_call: TRBJ2-2
cdr3_nt: TGCGCCAGCAGCCAAGCACGGGGGGGGTACACCGGGGAGCTGTTTTTT
cdr3_aa: CASSQARGGYTGELFF

v_call: TRBV5-1
clone_size: .
d_call: .
j_call: TRBJ2-6
cdr3_nt: TGCGCCAGCAGCTTGGGAGGCACCAACTCTGGGGCCAACGTCCTGACTTTC
cdr3_aa: CASSLGGTNSGANVLTF

v_call: TRBV10-2
clone_size: .
d_call: .
j_call: TRBJ2-2
cdr3_nt: TGCGCCATCGCCCGGGAGAACACCGGGGAGCTGTTTTTT
cdr3_aa: CAIARENTGELFF

v_call: TRBV7-2
clone_size: .
d_call: .
j_call: TRBJ2-2
cdr3_nt: TGTGCCAGCAGCAGTTCCGGGACAACGAACACCGGGGAGCTGTTTTTT
cdr3_aa: CASSSSGTTNTGELFF

v_call: TRBV10-2
clone_size: .
d_call: TRBD2
j_call: TRBJ2-1
cdr3_nt: TGCGCCAGCTCTAGCGGGGGGGCCGCCTACAATGAGCAGTTCTTC
cdr3_aa: CASSSGGAAYNEQFF

v_call: TRBV7-3
clone_size: .
d_call: .
j_call: TRBJ2-3
cdr3_nt: TGTGCCAGCAGCCGTACTAGCGATACGCAGTATTTT
cdr3_aa: CASSRTSDTQYF

v_call: TRBV4-2
clone_size: .
d_call: TRBD2
j_call: TRBJ2-3
cdr3_nt: TGTGCCAGCAGCCGTATCGGACTAGCGGGGGAGTCAGATACGCAGTATTTT
cdr3_aa: CASSRIGLAGESDTQYF

v_call: TRBV2
clone_size: once
d_call: .
j_call: TRBJ2-1
cdr3_nt: TGTGCCAGCAGAAGTAGACTCACCTTAGGAAATGAGCAGTTCTTC
cdr3_aa: CASRSRLTLGNEQFF

v_call: TRBV4-1
clone_size: .
d_call: .
j_call: TRBJ2-7
cdr3_nt: TGCGCCAGCAGCCGAATGCAGGGCTTCTACGAGCAGTACTTC
cdr3_aa: CASSRMQGFYEQYF

v_call: TRBV9
clone_size: .
d_call: .
j_call: TRBJ2-2
cdr3_nt: TGTGCCAGCACCCTGCTGGAGTCGGGCGGGGAGCTGTTTTTT
cdr3_aa: CASTLLESGGELFF

v_call: TRBV7-6
clone_size: .
d_call: .
j_call: TRBJ2-3
cdr3_nt: TGTGCCAGCAGCTTAGACACGGGGACAGATACGCAGTATTTT
cdr3_aa: CASSLDTGTDTQYF

v_call: TRBV27
clone_size: few
d_call: .
j_call: TRBJ2-3
cdr3_nt: TGTGCCAGCAGTTGGAGGGGGCTGGGCACAGATACGCAGTATTTT
cdr3_aa: CASSWRGLGTDTQYF

v_call: TRBV5-1
clone_size: .
d_call: TRBD1
j_call: TRBJ2-1
cdr3_nt: TGCGCCAGCAGCACAGGGGTTGCCGAGCAGTTCTTC
cdr3_aa: CASSTGVAEQFF

v_call: TRBV7-9
clone_size: .
d_call: TRBD1
j_call: TRBJ1-5
cdr3_nt: TGTGCCAAAACACAGGGGAGCAATCAGCCCCAGCATTTT
cdr3_aa: CAKTQGSNQPQHF

v_call: TRBV30
clone_size: .
d_call: .
j_call: TRBJ1-4
cdr3_nt: TGTGCCTGGAGTGTAGGTGAGGGCGAAAAACTGTTTTTT
cdr3_aa: CAWSVGEGEKLFF

v_call: TRBV30
clone_size: .
d_call: .
j_call: TRBJ1-4
cdr3_nt: TGTGCCTGGACGGTCGGGGGAGGAAAACTGTTTTTT
cdr3_aa: CAWTVGGGKLFF

v_call: TRBV7-2
clone_size: few
d_call: .
j_call: TRBJ1-4
cdr3_nt: TGTGCCAGCAGCTTCGGGGGACCTAATGAAAAACTGTTTTTT
cdr3_aa: CASSFGGPNEKLFF

v_call: TRBV6-1
clone_size: .
d_call: TRBD1
j_call: TRBJ2-2
cdr3_nt: TGTGCCAGCAGAACCGGGACAGGGGCAGCCGGGGAGCTGTTTTTT
cdr3_aa: CASRTGTGAAGELFF

v_call: TRBV6-1
clone_size: .
d_call: .
j_call: TRBJ1-1
cdr3_nt: TGTGCCAGCAGCCCCGAAGGACAAGTCCACACTGAAGCTTTCTTT
cdr3_aa: CASSPEGQVHTEAFF

v_call: TRBV5-6
clone_size: few
d_call: TRBD1
j_call: TRBJ2-7
cdr3_nt: TGTGCCAGCAGCTTGGCCTCAGGGGGCGAGCAGTACTTC
cdr3_aa: CASSLASGGEQYF

v_call: TRBV6-6
clone_size: .
d_call: TRBD1
j_call: TRBJ2-2
cdr3_nt: TGTGCCAGCAGCCAGACAGGGGACACCGGGGAGCTGTTTTTT
cdr3_aa: CASSQTGDTGELFF

v_call: TRBV19
clone_size: .
d_call: .
j_call: TRBJ2-1
cdr3_nt: TGTGCCAGTAGTATAGTAGGGGCTAGGGGGAACAATGAGCAGTTCTTC
cdr3_aa: CASSIVGARGNNEQFF